This is a list of T cell receptor beta chains from one sample in a study of beta chain features in type 1 diabetes. Libraries were prepared by immunoSEQ multiplex PCR; TCRdb keeps only in-frame clonotypes and omits some of them. This table holds about 260,000 clones, less than 30% found once. The specimen was naive CD4+ T cells from blood. Every receptor here comes from a woman aged 25 to 39 with type 1 diabetes. The CDR3 runs from the conserved cysteine through the conserved F or W. Each record gives: D gene, J gene, clone size, V gene, CDR3 DNA, CDR3 protein. A D gene is named only where the DNA matches it firmly. Rows may omit the clone size; those that give it use once, few, many or a size class.

.,TRBJ2-1,.,TRBV29-1,TGCAGCGGGGGACTCTTACTTGCCAATGAGCAGTTCTTC,CSGGLLLANEQFF
.,TRBJ2-1,.,TRBV30,TGTGCCTGGAGTGTTTTTCCCAAAAACAATGAGCAGTTCTTC,CAWSVFPKNNEQFF
.,TRBJ2-3,.,TRBV5-6,TGTGCCAGCAGCTTGGGCACTAGCACAGATACGCAGTATTTT,CASSLGTSTDTQYF
.,TRBJ1-2,few,TRBV19,TGTGCCAGTAAGGGGCAGAACTATGGCTACACCTTC,CASKGQNYGYTF
TRBD2,TRBJ2-7,few,TRBV18,TGTGCCAGCTCACGGACTAGCGGGGGTTACGAGCAGTACTTC,CASSRTSGGYEQYF
.,TRBJ2-2,few,TRBV7-3,TGTGCCAGCAGCCCCCGTCCGAACACCGGGGAGCTGTTTTTT,CASSPRPNTGELFF
.,TRBJ2-1,few,TRBV5-1,TGCGCCAGCAGCTCGGCCAGGGTTGATGAGCAGTTCTTC,CASSSARVDEQFF
.,TRBJ1-1,few,TRBV6-6,TGTGCCAGCGGTAGGAACACTGAAGCTTTCTTT,CASGRNTEAFF
TRBD2,TRBJ2-1,.,TRBV11-2,TGTGCCAGCAGCTGGGAGGCGGGGGTAGGTGAGCAGTTCTTC,CASSWEAGVGEQFF
.,TRBJ1-3,.,TRBV9,TGTGCCAGCAGCCCCCGCTCGGGTCGGAATGGAAACACCATATATTTT,CASSPRSGRNGNTIYF
TRBD2,TRBJ2-1,.,TRBV7-9,TGTGCCAGCAGCCTCTATAGCGGGAGGCTCGACAATGAGCAGTTCTTC,CASSLYSGRLDNEQFF
.,TRBJ1-5,few,TRBV28,TGTGCCAGCAGCCCGGTACGGCAGCCCCAGCATTTT,CASSPVRQPQHF
.,TRBJ2-3,.,TRBV7-3,TGTGCCAGCAGCTTGGCCTTACCCCAAGAACCAGATACGCAGTATTTT,CASSLALPQEPDTQYF
.,TRBJ2-3,.,TRBV10-3,TGTGCCATCAGCCCTAGGTCCCAAGCGGATACGCAGTATTTT,CAISPRSQADTQYF
TRBD1,TRBJ2-6,.,TRBV29-1,TGCAGCGTCGTTGGTACTTCGACAGGGGGCGAGGGGGCCAACGTCCTGACTTTC,CSVVGTSTGGEGANVLTF
.,TRBJ1-1,.,TRBV30,TGTGCCTGGAGTCTAGGGGTGAACACTGAAGCTTTCTTT,CAWSLGVNTEAFF
.,TRBJ1-1,.,TRBV18,TGTGCCAGCTCACCTAGGGGATCCGAAGCTTTCTTT,CASSPRGSEAFF
.,TRBJ2-7,.,TRBV4-2,TGTGCCAGCAGCCAAGTTGAGCACGGAGTCTATCTGAACTTC,CASSQVEHGVYLNF
TRBD2,TRBJ2-1,few,TRBV13,TGTGCCAGCAGCCCTACCTGGACTAGCGGGAGTTCGGGCAATGAGCAGTTCTTC,CASSPTWTSGSSGNEQFF
.,TRBJ2-3,few,TRBV29-1,TGCAGCGTTGCCCAGGGGTATCGGATAGATACGCAGTATTTT,CSVAQGYRIDTQYF
.,TRBJ2-1,.,TRBV28,TGTGCCAGCAGTTTAAAGGGGAATGAGCAGTTCTTC,CASSLKGNEQFF
TRBD1,TRBJ2-7,.,TRBV27,TGTGCCAGCAGACGGACAGGGATATCCGAGCAGTACTTC,CASRRTGISEQYF
TRBD1,TRBJ2-2,.,TRBV4-1,TGCGCCAGCAGCCAAGATGTCGGGACAGGGGCCGGGGGGGAGCTGTTTTTT,CASSQDVGTGAGGELFF
TRBD1,TRBJ1-1,.,TRBV5-1,TGCGCCAGCAGCTTCGGACAGGGGAACACTGAAGCTTTCTTT,CASSFGQGNTEAFF
TRBD2,TRBJ2-4,few,TRBV7-9,TGTGCCAGCAGCCATAAAGGACTAGCGGGAGGAGCTGATAACATTCAGTACTTC,CASSHKGLAGGADNIQYF
.,TRBJ1-4,few,TRBV9,TGTGCCAGCAGCGGTGGAGGGATTGATGAAAAACTGTTTTTT,CASSGGGIDEKLFF
TRBD1,TRBJ1-2,.,TRBV5-1,TGCGCCAGCAGCGTACAGGGGGAAAGAGGCTACACCTTC,CASSVQGERGYTF
TRBD2,TRBJ2-5,few,TRBV29-1,TGCAGCGTCAATAGACTAGCGGGAGATCTAGAGACCCAGTACTTC,CSVNRLAGDLETQYF
.,TRBJ2-1,.,TRBV2,TGTGCCAGCAAACAGATTGGCAATGAGCAGTTCTTC,CASKQIGNEQFF
.,TRBJ2-2,.,TRBV5-1,TGCGCCAGCAGCTTGACCGGGGGAGGGAACACCGGGGAGCTGTTTTTT,CASSLTGGGNTGELFF
.,TRBJ2-2,few,TRBV7-2,TGTGCCAGCAGCCCCTCGACTGTCACCGGGGAGCTGTTTTTT,CASSPSTVTGELFF
.,TRBJ1-4,.,TRBV2,TGTGCCAGCAGTGCCGTTTTGGAAAAACTGTTTTTT,CASSAVLEKLFF
TRBD1,TRBJ1-1,few,TRBV5-1,TGCGCCAGCAGCTTGGGGGGGACAGTCCCTGAAGCTTTCTTT,CASSLGGTVPEAFF
TRBD1,TRBJ2-7,few,TRBV30,TGTGCCTGGAGTTATCAGGGGGTCTACGAGCAGTACTTC,CAWSYQGVYEQYF
.,TRBJ2-1,few,TRBV29-1,TGCAGCGTTGCCCAGGGGACCAATGAGCAGTTCTTC,CSVAQGTNEQFF
TRBD2,TRBJ2-1,.,TRBV18,TGTGCCAGCTCCCTTTTGACTAGCGGGAGCGGATCCTACAATGAGCAGTTCTTC,CASSLLTSGSGSYNEQFF
.,TRBJ2-1,few,TRBV27,TGTGCCAGCATCAAGGTAGGGGGCAATGAGCAGTTCTTC,CASIKVGGNEQFF
.,TRBJ2-6,.,TRBV28,TGTGCCAGCAGTTACGCGAGCTCTGGGGCCAACGTCCTGACTTTC,CASSYASSGANVLTF
.,TRBJ2-3,.,TRBV14,TGTGCCAGCAGCCTGAACAGGGCAGATACGCAGTATTTT,CASSLNRADTQYF
.,TRBJ2-4,.,TRBV5-1,TGCGCCAGCAGCTTGGTTCCAGGCGGGGACATTCAGTACTTC,CASSLVPGGDIQYF
TRBD2,TRBJ2-7,.,TRBV11-1,TGTGCCAGCAGCTTCCTGGGACTAGGGTCCTACGAGCAGTACTTC,CASSFLGLGSYEQYF
.,TRBJ1-1,few,TRBV30,TGTGCCTGTTTCCAGGGCCCCACTGAAGCTTTCTTT,CACFQGPTEAFF
.,TRBJ2-7,few,TRBV19,TGTGCCAGTAGTATAAGCGGTTACTACGAGCAGTACTTC,CASSISGYYEQYF
.,TRBJ2-7,few,TRBV6-1,TGTGCCAGCAGTGCCCAGGGGTTCGTCTACGAGCAGTACTTC,CASSAQGFVYEQYF
.,TRBJ1-2,few,TRBV27,TGTGCCAGCAGCCCTGCGGGGACTTCGTATGGCTACACCTTC,CASSPAGTSYGYTF
TRBD1,TRBJ1-1,few,TRBV5-1,TGCGCCAGCAGCCAAAAGGACAGGGTGAACACTGAAGCTTTCTTT,CASSQKDRVNTEAFF
.,TRBJ2-5,few,TRBV2,TGTGCCAGTAACAGGGAAGTTGAAGAGACCCAGTACTTC,CASNREVEETQYF
.,TRBJ1-1,.,TRBV5-1,TGCGCCAGCAGCTTGGCCTTGCTCTCCGGGGATTACACTGAAGCTTTCTTT,CASSLALLSGDYTEAFF
.,TRBJ2-3,.,TRBV30,TGTGCCTGGACCTTGGGACTTGCAGATACGCAGTATTTT,CAWTLGLADTQYF
.,TRBJ2-3,few,TRBV28,TGTGCCAGCAGTGCTAGCGCCGACAACACAGATACGCAGTATTTT,CASSASADNTDTQYF
.,TRBJ2-1,.,TRBV6-6,TGTGCCAGCAGTTACTCGTCAGGCTTGGACAACAATGAGCAGTTCTTC,CASSYSSGLDNNEQFF
TRBD1,TRBJ2-7,.,TRBV5-6,TGTGCCAGCAGCCCGAGGGACAGGGAGGCCTACGAGCAGTACTTC,CASSPRDREAYEQYF